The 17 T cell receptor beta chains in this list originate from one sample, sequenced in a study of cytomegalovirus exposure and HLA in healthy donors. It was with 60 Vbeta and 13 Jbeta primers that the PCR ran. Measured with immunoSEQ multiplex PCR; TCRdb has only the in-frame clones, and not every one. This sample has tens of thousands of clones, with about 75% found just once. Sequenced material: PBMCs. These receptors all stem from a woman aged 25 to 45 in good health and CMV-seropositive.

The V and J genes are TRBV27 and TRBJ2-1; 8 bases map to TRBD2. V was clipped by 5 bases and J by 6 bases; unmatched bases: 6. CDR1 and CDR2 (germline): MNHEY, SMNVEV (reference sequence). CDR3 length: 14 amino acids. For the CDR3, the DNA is TGTGCCAGCAGTAGCGGGAGTTTCGTCAATGAGCAGTTCTTC. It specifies CASSSGSFVNEQFF.

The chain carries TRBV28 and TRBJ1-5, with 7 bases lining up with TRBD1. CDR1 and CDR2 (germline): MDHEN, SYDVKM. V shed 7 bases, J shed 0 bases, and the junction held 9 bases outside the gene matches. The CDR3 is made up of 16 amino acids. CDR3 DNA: TGTGCCAGCAAGCCGGGACAGAGTCTTAGCAATCAGCCCCAGCATTTT. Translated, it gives CASKPGQSLSNQPQHF.

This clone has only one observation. The CDR3 nucleotides are TGTGCCAGCAGCAGACGGACAGGGGCGGGAGAGACCCAGTACTTC. It encodes CASSRRTGAGETQYF. The chain uses TRBV11-2 and TRBJ2-5; 9 bases match TRBD1. The CDR3 length is 15 residues. CDR1 and CDR2 (germline): SGHAT, FQNNGV. V trimming: 5 bases; J trimming: 4 bases; junction bases outside the gene matches: 8.

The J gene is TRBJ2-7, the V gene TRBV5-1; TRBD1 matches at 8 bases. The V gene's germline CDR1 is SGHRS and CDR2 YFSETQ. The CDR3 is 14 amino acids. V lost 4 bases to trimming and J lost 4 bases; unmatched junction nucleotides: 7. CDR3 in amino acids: CASSAGQGSYEQYF. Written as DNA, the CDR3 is TGCGCCAGCAGCGCTGGACAGGGCAGTTACGAGCAGTACTTC.

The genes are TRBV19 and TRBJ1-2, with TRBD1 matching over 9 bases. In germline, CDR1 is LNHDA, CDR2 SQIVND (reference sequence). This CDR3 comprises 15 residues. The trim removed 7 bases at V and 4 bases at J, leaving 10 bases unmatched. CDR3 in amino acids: CASTTTGGRIYGYTF. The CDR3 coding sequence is TGTGCCAGTACCACTACAGGGGGCCGGATCTATGGCTACACCTTC. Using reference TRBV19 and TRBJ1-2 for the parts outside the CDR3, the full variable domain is DGGITQSPKYLFRKEGQNVTLSCEQNLNHDAMYWYRQDPGQGLRLIYYSQIVNDFQKGDIAEGYSVSREKKESFPLTVTSAQKNPTAFYLCASTTTGGRIYGYTFGSGTRLTVV.

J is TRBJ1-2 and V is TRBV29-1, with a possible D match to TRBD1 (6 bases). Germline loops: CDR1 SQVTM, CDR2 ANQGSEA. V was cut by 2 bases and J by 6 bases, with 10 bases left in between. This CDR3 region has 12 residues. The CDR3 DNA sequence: TGCAGCGTTGAAATAGGGGGAAATGGCTACACCTTC. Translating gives CSVEIGGNGYTF.

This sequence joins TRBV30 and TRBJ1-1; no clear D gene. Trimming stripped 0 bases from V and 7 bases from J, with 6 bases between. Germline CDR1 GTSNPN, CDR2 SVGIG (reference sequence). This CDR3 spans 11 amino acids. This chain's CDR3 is CAWSVKHEAFF. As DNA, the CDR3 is TGTGCCTGGAGTGTAAAACATGAAGCTTTCTTT.

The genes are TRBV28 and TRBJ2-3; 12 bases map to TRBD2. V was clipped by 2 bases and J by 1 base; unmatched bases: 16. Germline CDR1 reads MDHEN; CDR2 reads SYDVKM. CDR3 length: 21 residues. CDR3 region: CASSLDVPGTSGSGRTDTQYF. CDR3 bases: TGTGCCAGCAGTTTAGACGTCCCCGGGACTAGCGGGTCTGGGCGCACAGATACGCAGTATTTT.

CDR3 coding DNA: TGTGCCAGCAGAGGACTAGCGGGAAAGGGGGCTCGGGACGAGCAGTACTTC. This codes for CASRGLAGKGARDEQYF. The rearrangement joins TRBV27 to TRBJ2-7; 12 nucleotides agree with TRBD2. Germline V CDR1 and CDR2: MNHEY, SMNVEV (reference sequence). The CDR3 spans 17 residues. V was pared by 6 bases and J by 5 bases, with 14 bases of the junction left unmatched.

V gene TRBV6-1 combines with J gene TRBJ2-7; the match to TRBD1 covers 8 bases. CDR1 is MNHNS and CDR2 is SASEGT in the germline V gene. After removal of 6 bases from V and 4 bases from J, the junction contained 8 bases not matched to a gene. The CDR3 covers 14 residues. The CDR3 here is CASSLRTGRYEQYF. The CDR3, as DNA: TGTGCCAGCAGCCTTAGGACAGGGCGGTACGAGCAGTACTTC.

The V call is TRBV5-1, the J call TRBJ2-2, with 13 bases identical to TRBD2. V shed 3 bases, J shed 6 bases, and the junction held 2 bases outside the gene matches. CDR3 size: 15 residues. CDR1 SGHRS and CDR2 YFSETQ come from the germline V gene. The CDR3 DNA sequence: TGCGCCAGCAGCTGGACTAGCGGGAGTGCCGGGGAGCTGTTTTTT. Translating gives CASSWTSGSAGELFF.

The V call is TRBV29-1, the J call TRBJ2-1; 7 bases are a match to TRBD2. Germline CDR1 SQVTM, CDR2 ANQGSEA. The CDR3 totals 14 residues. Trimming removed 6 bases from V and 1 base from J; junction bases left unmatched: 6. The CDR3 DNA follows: TGCAGCGTGCAAGCGGGACCATCCTACAATGAGCAGTTCTTC. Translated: CSVQAGPSYNEQFF.

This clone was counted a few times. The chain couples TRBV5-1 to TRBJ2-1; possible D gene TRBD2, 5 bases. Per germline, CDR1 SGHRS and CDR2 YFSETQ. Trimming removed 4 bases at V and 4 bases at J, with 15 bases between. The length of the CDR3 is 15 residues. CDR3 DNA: TGCGCCAGCAGCAACCGGCAAGCGGCATACAATGAGCAGTTCTTC. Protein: CASSNRQAAYNEQFF.

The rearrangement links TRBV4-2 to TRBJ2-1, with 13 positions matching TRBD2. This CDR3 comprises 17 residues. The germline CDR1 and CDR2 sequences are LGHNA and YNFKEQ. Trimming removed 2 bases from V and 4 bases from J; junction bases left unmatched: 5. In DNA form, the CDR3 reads TGTGCCAGCAGCCAACGACTAGCGGGAGGTGTATACAATGAGCAGTTCTTC. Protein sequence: CASSQRLAGGVYNEQFF.

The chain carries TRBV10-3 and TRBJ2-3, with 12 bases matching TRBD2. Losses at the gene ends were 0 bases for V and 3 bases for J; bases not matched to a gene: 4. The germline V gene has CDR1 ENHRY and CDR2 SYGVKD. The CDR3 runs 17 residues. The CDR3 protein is CAISESGLAGETDTQYF. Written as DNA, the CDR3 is TGTGCCATCAGTGAGTCGGGACTAGCGGGTGAGACAGATACGCAGTATTTT.

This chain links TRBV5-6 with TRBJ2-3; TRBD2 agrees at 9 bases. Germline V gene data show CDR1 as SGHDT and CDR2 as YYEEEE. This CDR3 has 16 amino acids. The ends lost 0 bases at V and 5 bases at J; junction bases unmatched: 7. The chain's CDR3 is CASSLVGSGSIDTQYF. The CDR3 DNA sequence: TGTGCCAGCAGCTTGGTCGGTAGCGGGAGTATAGATACGCAGTATTTT. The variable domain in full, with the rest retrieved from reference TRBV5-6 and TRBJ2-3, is DAGVTQSPTHLIKTRGQQVTLRCSPKSGHDTVSWYQQALGQGPQFIFQYYEEEERQRGNFPDRFSGHQFPNYSSELNVNALLLGDSALYLCASSLVGSGSIDTQYFGPGTRLTVL.

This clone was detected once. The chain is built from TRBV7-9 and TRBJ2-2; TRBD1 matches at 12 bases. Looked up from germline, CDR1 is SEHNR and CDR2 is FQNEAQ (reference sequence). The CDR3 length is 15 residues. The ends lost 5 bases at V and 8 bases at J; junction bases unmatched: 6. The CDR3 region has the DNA TGTGCCAGCAGCGCGGGGACAGGGGGCGAAGGGGAGCTGTTTTTT. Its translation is CASSAGTGGEGELFF.